This T cell receptor (beta chain) emerged from a study of blood T cell repertoires in COVID-19. Method: immunoSEQ multiplex PCR; TCRdb's copy keeps in-frame clones and lacks some. The sample holds over 75,000 clones, roughly 88% seen once. Germline trimming cut 5 bases from V and 8 bases from J; bases unmatched to any gene: 8. The CDR3 extends over 14 amino acids. CDR1 is PRHDT, CDR2 FYEKMQ, per germline (reference sequence). The V call is TRBV13, the J call TRBJ1-4, with 7 bases identical to TRBD1. This TCR was recovered from a man between 50 and 59 years old with COVID-19, enrolled during active disease. The sequencing sample was made of peripheral blood. CDR3 in amino acids: CASSPQGVGEKLFF. In nucleotides, the CDR3 is TGTGCCAGCAGCCCCCAGGGGGTTGGGGAAAAACTGTTTTTT. Drawing the rest from reference TRBV13 and TRBJ1-4, the complete variable domain is AAGVIQSPRHLIKEKRETATLKCYPIPRHDTVYWYQQGPGQDPQFLISFYEKMQSDKGSIPDRFSAQQFSDYHSELNMSSLELGDSALYFCASSPQGVGEKLFFGSGTQLSVL.